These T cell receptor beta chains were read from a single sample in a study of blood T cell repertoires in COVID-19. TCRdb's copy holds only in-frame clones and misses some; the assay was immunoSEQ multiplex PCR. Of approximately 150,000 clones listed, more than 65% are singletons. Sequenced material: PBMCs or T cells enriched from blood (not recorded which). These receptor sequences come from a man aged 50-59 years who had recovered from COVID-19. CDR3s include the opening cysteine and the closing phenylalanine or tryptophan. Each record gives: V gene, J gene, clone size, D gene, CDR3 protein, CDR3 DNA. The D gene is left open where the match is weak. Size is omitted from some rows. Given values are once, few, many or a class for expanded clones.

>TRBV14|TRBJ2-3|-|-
CASSGVTGTSTDTQYF
TGTGCCAGCAGCGGCGTGACAGGAACCAGCACAGATACGCAGTATTTT
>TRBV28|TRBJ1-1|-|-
CATYRPDSEAFF
TGTGCCACCTACCGACCCGACAGCGAAGCTTTCTTT
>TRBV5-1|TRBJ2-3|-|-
CASSGARLITDTQYF
TGCGCCAGCAGCGGGGCTAGACTCATCACAGATACGCAGTATTTT
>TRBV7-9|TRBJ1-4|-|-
CASSPEGGTNEKLFF
TGTGCCAGCAGCCCGGAGGGGGGGACTAATGAAAAACTGTTTTTT
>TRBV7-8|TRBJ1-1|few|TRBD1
CASSPPSTGGNTEAFF
TGTGCCAGCAGCCCACCGTCCACAGGGGGGAACACTGAAGCTTTCTTT
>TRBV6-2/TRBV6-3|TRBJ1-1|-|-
CASSYGQGGMNTEAFF
TGTGCCAGCAGTTACGGGCAGGGAGGGATGAACACTGAAGCTTTCTTT
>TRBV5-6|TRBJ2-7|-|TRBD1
CASSPDRALTYEQYF
TGTGCCAGCAGCCCTGACAGGGCCTTAACCTACGAGCAGTACTTC
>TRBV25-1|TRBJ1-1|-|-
CASSALQGNTEAFF
TGTGCCAGCAGTGCCCTCCAGGGGAACACTGAAGCTTTCTTT
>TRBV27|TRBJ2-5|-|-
CASSFSSQGRETQYF
TGTGCCAGCAGTTTCAGCTCCCAGGGTCGAGAGACCCAGTACTTC
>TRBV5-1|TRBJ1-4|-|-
CASSLARGAGEKLFF
TGCGCCAGCAGCTTGGCCCGGGGTGCGGGTGAAAAACTGTTTTTT
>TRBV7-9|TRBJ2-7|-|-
CASSLALGSSYEQYF
TGTGCCAGCAGCTTAGCGCTTGGGAGCTCCTACGAGCAGTACTTC
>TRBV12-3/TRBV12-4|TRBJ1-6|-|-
CASSLGGDSPLHF
TGTGCCAGCAGTTTAGGGGGGGATTCACCCCTCCACTTT
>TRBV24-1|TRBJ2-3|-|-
CATSDPTGRTDTQYF
TGTGCCACCAGTGACCCAACAGGGCGCACAGATACGCAGTATTTT
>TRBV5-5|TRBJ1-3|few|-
CASSRTGNTIYF
TGTGCCAGCAGCCGAACAGGAAACACCATATATTTT
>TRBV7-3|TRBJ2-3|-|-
CASSLNRVTDTQYF
TGTGCCAGCAGCTTAAACAGGGTGACAGATACGCAGTATTTT
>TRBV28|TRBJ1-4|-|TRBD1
CASTSGQSEKLFF
TGTGCCAGCACCTCGGGACAGAGTGAAAAACTGTTTTTT
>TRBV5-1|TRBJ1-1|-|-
CASSPISLAEAFF
TGCGCCAGCAGCCCGATCAGTCTTGCTGAAGCTTTCTTT
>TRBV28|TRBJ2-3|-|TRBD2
CASSSAGRGGTDTQYF
TGTGCCAGCAGTTCAGCGGGTCGGGGGGGCACAGATACGCAGTATTTT
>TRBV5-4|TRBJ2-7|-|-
CASSLDRAPREEQYF
TGTGCCAGCAGCTTGGACAGGGCCCCGCGGGAGGAGCAGTACTTC
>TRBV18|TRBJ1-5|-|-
CASSRAGQPQHF
TGTGCCAGCTCACGAGCGGGTCAGCCCCAGCATTTT
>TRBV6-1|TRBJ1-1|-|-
CASSEARGFVVNTEAFF
TGTGCCAGCAGTGAAGCAAGAGGGTTTGTGGTGAACACTGAAGCTTTCTTT
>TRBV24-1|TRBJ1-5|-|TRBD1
CAKPGQGHLQPQHF
TGTGCCAAACCGGGACAGGGACATCTTCAGCCCCAGCATTTT
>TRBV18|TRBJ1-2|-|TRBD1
CASSLDRALLYGYTF
TGTGCCAGCTCATTGGACAGGGCGCTTCTTTATGGCTACACCTTC
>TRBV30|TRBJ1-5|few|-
CAWRSGALNQPQHF
TGTGCCTGGAGAAGCGGGGCGCTTAATCAGCCCCAGCATTTT
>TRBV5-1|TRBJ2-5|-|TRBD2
CASSVAGNLQETQYF
TGCGCCAGCAGCGTAGCGGGGAACTTACAAGAGACCCAGTACTTC
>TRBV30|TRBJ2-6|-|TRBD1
CAWNRGGVMSKRSGANVLTF
TGTGCCTGGAACCGAGGGGGCGTGATGTCCAAACGATCTGGGGCCAACGTCCTGACTTTC
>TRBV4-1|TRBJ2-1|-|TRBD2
CASSQGLAGGYNEQFF
TGCGCCAGCAGCCAAGGACTAGCGGGGGGGTACAATGAGCAGTTCTTC
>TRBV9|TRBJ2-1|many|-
CASSTRLHNEQFF
TGTGCCAGCAGCACCAGACTACACAATGAGCAGTTCTTC
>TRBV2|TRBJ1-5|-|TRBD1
CASAIQGVGSNQPQHF
TGTGCCAGCGCAATACAGGGGGTCGGGAGCAATCAGCCCCAGCATTTT
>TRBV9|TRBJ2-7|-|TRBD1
CASSPRQGFHEQYF
TGTGCCAGCAGCCCTCGACAGGGTTTCCACGAGCAGTACTTC
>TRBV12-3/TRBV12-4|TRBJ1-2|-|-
CASSFEAYGYTF
TGTGCCAGCAGTTTTGAAGCGTATGGCTACACCTTC
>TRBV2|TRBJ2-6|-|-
CASTFSGANVLTF
TGTGCCAGCACGTTCTCTGGGGCCAACGTCCTGACTTTC
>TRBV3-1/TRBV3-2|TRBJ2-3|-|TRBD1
CASSQEDRQGGDTQYF
TGTGCCAGCAGCCAAGAAGATAGACAGGGCGGGGATACGCAGTATTTT
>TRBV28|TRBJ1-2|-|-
CASRLEGSNYGYTF
TGTGCCAGCAGGTTGGAGGGGTCTAACTATGGCTACACCTTC
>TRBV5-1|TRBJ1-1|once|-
CASSFAARGMNTEAFF
TGCGCCAGCAGCTTTGCGGCCAGGGGTATGAACACTGAAGCTTTCTTT
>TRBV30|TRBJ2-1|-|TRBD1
CAWNGQGYNEQFF
TGTGCCTGGAATGGACAGGGATACAATGAGCAGTTCTTC
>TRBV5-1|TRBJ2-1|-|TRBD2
CASSQTSLEQFF
TGCGCCAGCAGCCAGACTAGCTTGGAGCAGTTCTTC
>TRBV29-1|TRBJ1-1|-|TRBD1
CSVWTGRVAFF
TGCAGCGTTTGGACAGGGAGGGTAGCTTTCTTT
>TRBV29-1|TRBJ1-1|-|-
CSVADRLNTEAFF
TGCAGCGTCGCCGACAGGTTGAACACTGAAGCTTTCTTT
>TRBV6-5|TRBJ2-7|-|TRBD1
CASRQGAVNEQYF
TGTGCCAGCAGACAGGGGGCAGTGAACGAGCAGTACTTC
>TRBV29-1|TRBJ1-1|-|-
CSVEGGGLTTEAFF
TGCAGCGTTGAGGGGGGGGGTCTAACCACTGAAGCTTTCTTT
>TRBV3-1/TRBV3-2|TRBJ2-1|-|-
CASSQVLVSYNEQFF
TGTGCCAGCAGCCAAGTGCTAGTCTCCTACAATGAGCAGTTCTTC
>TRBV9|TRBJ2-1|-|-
CASSVAQGAYNEQFF
TGTGCCAGCAGCGTAGCTCAGGGCGCCTACAATGAGCAGTTCTTC
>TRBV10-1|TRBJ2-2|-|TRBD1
CASSESGQGGELFF
TGCGCCAGCAGTGAGTCGGGACAGGGCGGGGAGCTGTTTTTT
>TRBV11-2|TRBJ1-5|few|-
CASSSNPGDSNQPQHF
TGTGCCAGCAGCTCCAACCCAGGGGATAGCAATCAGCCCCAGCATTTT
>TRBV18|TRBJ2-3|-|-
CASSPGALGTDTQYF
TGTGCCAGCTCACCTGGGGCCCTAGGCACAGATACGCAGTATTTT
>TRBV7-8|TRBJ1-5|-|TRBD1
CASSLGTGRYQPQHF
TGTGCCAGCAGCTTAGGGACAGGGCGTTATCAGCCCCAGCATTTT
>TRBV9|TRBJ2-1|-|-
CASSVEGLLQANEQFF
TGTGCCAGCAGCGTAGAGGGGCTTTTGCAGGCCAATGAGCAGTTCTTC
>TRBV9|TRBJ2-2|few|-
CASSPRVTGELFF
TGTGCCAGCAGCCCCAGGGTAACCGGGGAGCTGTTTTTT
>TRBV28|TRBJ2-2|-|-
CASSWGQFTGELFF
TGTGCCAGCAGCTGGGGACAATTCACTGGGGAGCTGTTTTTT
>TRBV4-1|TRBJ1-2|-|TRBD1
CASSQGQGAIFGYGYTF
TGCGCCAGCAGCCAAGGGCAGGGGGCGATTTTCGGCTATGGCTACACCTTC
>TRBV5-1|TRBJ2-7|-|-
CASSLNGEQYF
TGCGCCAGCAGCCTCAACGGGGAGCAGTACTTC
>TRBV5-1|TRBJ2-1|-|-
CASSLGAAGNEQFF
TGCGCCAGCAGCTTGGGGGCAGCGGGCAATGAGCAGTTCTTC
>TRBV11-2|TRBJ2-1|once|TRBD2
CASSLRVLAGGYEQFF
TGTGCCAGCAGCTTACGGGTGTTAGCGGGGGGATATGAGCAGTTCTTC
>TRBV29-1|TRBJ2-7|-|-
CSVRTGRVSYEQYF
TGCAGCGTCCGCACAGGGAGGGTGTCCTACGAGCAGTACTTC
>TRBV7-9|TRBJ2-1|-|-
CASSPLLYEQFF
TGTGCCAGCAGCCCCTTGTTGTATGAGCAGTTCTTC
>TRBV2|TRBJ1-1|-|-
CASRAGTQNTEAFF
TGTGCCAGCAGAGCCGGGACACAGAACACTGAAGCTTTCTTT
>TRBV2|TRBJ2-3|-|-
CATSQGPTDTQYF
TGTGCCACCAGTCAGGGCCCCACAGATACGCAGTATTTT
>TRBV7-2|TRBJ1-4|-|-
CASSSDSFLEKLFF
TGTGCCAGCAGCTCGGACAGCTTCCTTGAAAAACTGTTTTTT